The rows below give T cell receptor beta chains drawn from one sample of a study of CD8 T cells in Susac syndrome. Via MiXCR, TCRdb re-called the immunoSEQ multiplex PCR reads, giving one row per CDR3 protein. The sample has some 57,000 distinct CDR3 sequences; about 92% are singletons. The sample comprised CD8+ T cells from PBMCs. The receptor set was obtained from a human donor in good health. Both conserved end residues are part of each CDR3. D genes are given only for firm matches. For some rows the clone size is stated as once, few or many, or as a class when expanded; others skip it.

NA TRBJ2-2 TRBV12-5 NA CASGFREGDTGELFF TGTGCTAGTGGTTTCCGGGAAGGGGACACCGGGGAGCTGTTTTTT
NA TRBJ2-1 TRBV11-2 NA CASSPGLNEGYNEQFF TGTGCCAGCAGCCCGGGACTCAACGAGGGCTACAATGAGCAGTTCTTC
NA TRBJ2-5 TRBV13 NA CASSLTGEGQETQYF TGTGCCAGCAGCTTAACAGGGGAGGGCCAAGAGACCCAGTACTTC
NA TRBJ2-7 TRBV19 NA CASSPGTLSSYEQYF TGTGCCAGTAGTCCCGGGACACTCAGCTCCTACGAGCAGTACTTC
NA TRBJ1-2 TRBV7-9 few CASSLGSGAYGYTF TGTGCCAGCAGCTTAGGATCCGGGGCCTATGGCTACACCTTC
NA TRBJ1-5 TRBV9 NA CASNDGTRGQPQHF TGTGCCAGCAACGACGGGACCCGGGGTCAGCCCCAGCATTTT
TRBD2 TRBJ2-3 TRBV6-1 NA CASKFLAGEQNTDTQYF TGTGCCAGCAAATTCCTAGCGGGGGAACAGAACACAGATACGCAGTATTTT
NA TRBJ2-2 TRBV12-3/TRBV12-4 NA CASSTPGELFF TGTGCCAGCAGTACACCCGGGGAGCTGTTTTTT
NA TRBJ2-7 TRBV6-6 NA CASSYSTGGAGYEQYF TGTGCCAGCAGTTACTCTACGGGGGGCGCCGGCTACGAGCAGTACTTC
NA TRBJ1-1 TRBV12-3/TRBV12-4 NA CASSFGEGGTEAFF TGTGCCAGCAGTTTCGGAGAAGGGGGCACTGAAGCTTTCTTT
NA TRBJ2-4 TRBV20-1 NA CSARGRAQGNIGSKNIQYF TGCAGCGCGCGCGGCAGGGCTCAGGGTAATATTGGGTCGAAAAACATTCAGTACTTC
NA TRBJ2-7 TRBV30 NA CAWSWTDPGEQYF TGTGCCTGGAGTTGGACAGATCCGGGCGAGCAGTACTTC
NA TRBJ2-3 TRBV6-5 NA CASRWDSQEGDTQYF TGTGCCAGCAGATGGGACTCTCAGGAGGGGGATACGCAGTATTTT
NA TRBJ1-4 TRBV5-5 NA CASSFTGLSEKLFF TGTGCCAGCAGCTTTACAGGGTTGTCGGAAAAACTGTTTTTT
TRBD2 TRBJ2-2 TRBV4-3 few CASSQDPLGLAGIGVTGELFF TGCGCCAGCAGCCAAGACCCCTTGGGACTAGCGGGGATCGGAGTTACCGGGGAGCTTTTTTTT
NA TRBJ1-5 TRBV20-1 NA CSARVGNSNQPQHF TGCAGTGCTAGAGTGGGGAATAGCAATCAGCCCCAGCATTTT
TRBD1 TRBJ2-2 TRBV9 once CASSALGTGDTGELFF TGTGCCAGCAGCGCCCTGGGGACAGGAGACACCGGGGAGCTGTTTTTT
NA TRBJ2-7 TRBV7-9 NA CASSFERSSYEQYF TGTGCCAGCAGCTTCGAACGGAGCTCCTACGAGCAGTACTTC
TRBD2 TRBJ2-3 TRBV7-3 NA CASSLEASGDWGTDTQYF TGTGCCAGCAGCTTAGAGGCTAGCGGGGATTGGGGCACAGATACGCAGTATTTT
NA TRBJ2-5 TRBV27 NA CASSLWSAQETQYF TGTGCCAGCAGTTTATGGTCTGCTCAAGAGACCCAGTACTTC
NA TRBJ1-1 TRBV30 NA CAWSVSRTEAFF TGTGCCTGGAGTGTTAGCCGCACTGAAGCTTTCTTT
NA TRBJ1-2 TRBV13 NA CASSLDRGASGYTF TGTGCCAGCAGCTTAGATAGGGGCGCGAGTGGCTACACCTTC
NA TRBJ2-5 TRBV7-8 NA CASIPATAQETQYF TGTGCCAGCATCCCAGCGACAGCCCAAGAGACCCAGTACTTC
NA TRBJ2-4 TRBV20-1 NA CSASKTRGAKNIQYF TGCAGTGCTTCCAAGACCAGGGGAGCCAAAAACATTCAGTACTTC
NA TRBJ2-6 TRBV4-1 NA CASSQAEFGLGSASSGANVLTF TGCGCCAGCAGCCAAGCCGAATTTGGGTTGGGGAGTGCTTCATCTGGGGCCAACGTCCTGACTTTC
TRBD1 TRBJ2-3 TRBV2 NA CASSEGDRGTDTQYF TGTGCCAGCAGTGAAGGTGACAGGGGCACAGATACGCAGTATTTT
TRBD2 TRBJ2-1 TRBV6-1 NA CASSPRLAGINNEQFF TGTGCCAGCAGCCCTAGACTAGCGGGGATCAACAATGAGCAGTTCTTC
NA TRBJ2-5 TRBV15 NA CATSRDWQVYQETQYF TGTGCCACCAGCAGAGATTGGCAGGTGTACCAAGAGACCCAGTACTTC
NA TRBJ1-3 TRBV15 NA CATSRDGDSGNTIYF TGTGCCACCAGCAGAGATGGGGACTCTGGAAACACCATATATTTT
TRBD1 TRBJ1-3 TRBV4-1 NA CASSQRDRGHTIYF TGCGCCAGCAGCCAAAGGGACAGGGGACACACCATATATTTT
NA TRBJ1-2 TRBV5-4 once CASSLGQRGYTF TGTGCCAGCAGCTTGGGGCAGCGTGGCTACACCTTC
NA TRBJ2-7 TRBV6-2/TRBV6-3 NA CASSYDAYEQYF TGTGCCAGCAGTTACGACGCCTACGAGCAGTACTTC
NA TRBJ2-5 TRBV12-3/TRBV12-4 NA CASSSPEGGLETQYF TGTGCCAGCAGCTCACCTGAGGGGGGCCTCGAGACCCAGTACTTC
TRBD1 TRBJ2-3 TRBV27 NA CASSSGQGPPDTQYF TGTGCCAGCAGTTCCGGACAGGGTCCTCCAGATACGCAGTATTTT
TRBD1 TRBJ1-6 TRBV5-1 NA CASSWGQHNSPLHF TGCGCCAGCAGCTGGGGACAGCATAATTCACCCCTCCACTTT
NA TRBJ1-1 TRBV10-3 NA CAIQAELNTEAFF TGTGCCATCCAGGCGGAGCTGAACACTGAAGCTTTCTTT
NA TRBJ2-1 TRBV5-4 NA CASSRNRELDNEQFF TGTGCCAGCAGCCGTAACAGGGAACTAGACAATGAGCAGTTCTTC
NA TRBJ2-5 TRBV27 NA CASSLVANQETQYF TGTGCCAGCAGTTTGGTAGCGAACCAAGAGACCCAGTACTTC
NA TRBJ1-5 TRBV29-1 NA CSVEDQAGQPQHF TGCAGCGTTGAAGATCAGGCAGGGCAGCCCCAGCATTTT
NA TRBJ2-7 TRBV27 NA CASSFAPSYEQYF TGTGCCAGCAGTTTCGCGCCTAGCTACGAGCAGTACTTC
NA TRBJ2-2 TRBV6-5 once CASSYVLNWANLSGELFF TGTGCCAGCAGTTACGTCCTGAATTGGGCAAATCTTTCCGGGGAGCTGTTTTTT
NA TRBJ2-7 TRBV4-1 NA CASSQNLWDIDFSYEQYF TGCGCCAGCAGCCAAAATTTATGGGACATCGACTTCTCCTACGAGCAGTACTTC